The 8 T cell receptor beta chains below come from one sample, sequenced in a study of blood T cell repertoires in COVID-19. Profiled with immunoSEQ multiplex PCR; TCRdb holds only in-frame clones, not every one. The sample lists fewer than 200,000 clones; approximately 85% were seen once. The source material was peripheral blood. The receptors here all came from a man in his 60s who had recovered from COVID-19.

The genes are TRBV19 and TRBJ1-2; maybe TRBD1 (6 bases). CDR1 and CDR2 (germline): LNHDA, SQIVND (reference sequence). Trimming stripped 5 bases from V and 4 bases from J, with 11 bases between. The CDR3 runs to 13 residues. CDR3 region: CASSLTGFYGYTF. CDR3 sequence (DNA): TGTGCCAGTAGTTTGACAGGCTTCTATGGCTACACCTTC. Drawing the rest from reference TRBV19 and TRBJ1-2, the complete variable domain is DGGITQSPKYLFRKEGQNVTLSCEQNLNHDAMYWYRQDPGQGLRLIYYSQIVNDFQKGDIAEGYSVSREKKESFPLTVTSAQKNPTAFYLCASSLTGFYGYTFGSGTRLTVV.

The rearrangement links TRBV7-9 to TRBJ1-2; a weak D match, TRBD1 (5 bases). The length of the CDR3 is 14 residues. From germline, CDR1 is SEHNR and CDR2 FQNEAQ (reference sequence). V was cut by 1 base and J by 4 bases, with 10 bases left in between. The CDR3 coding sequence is TGTGCCAGCAGCTTAGAGACAGCTGCCTATGGCTACACCTTC. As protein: CASSLETAAYGYTF.

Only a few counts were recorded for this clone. The CDR3 DNA is TGTGCCAGTAGTATAGAGGGTCGACTAACTGGGGCCAACGTCCTGACTTTC. Amino acids: CASSIEGRLTGANVLTF. V is TRBV19 and J is TRBJ2-6, with a possible D match to TRBD2 (5 bases). Germline lookup yields CDR1 LNHDA and CDR2 SQIVND (reference sequence). The germline V and J ends were trimmed by 0 bases and 2 bases, with 11 bases remaining between them. The CDR3 spans 17 residues.

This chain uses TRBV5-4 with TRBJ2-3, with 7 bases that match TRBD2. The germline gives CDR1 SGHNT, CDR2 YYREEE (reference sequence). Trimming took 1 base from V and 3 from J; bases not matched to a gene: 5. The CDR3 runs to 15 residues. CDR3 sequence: CASSLYGGGTDTQYF. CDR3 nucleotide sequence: TGTGCCAGCAGCTTGTACGGGGGAGGGACAGATACGCAGTATTTT.

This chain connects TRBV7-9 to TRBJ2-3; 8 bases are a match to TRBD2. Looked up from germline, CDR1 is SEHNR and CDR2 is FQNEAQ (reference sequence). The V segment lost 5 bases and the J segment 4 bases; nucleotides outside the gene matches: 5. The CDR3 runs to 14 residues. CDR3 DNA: TGTGCCAGCAGCCTCGGGGGGGGACCAGATACGCAGTATTTT. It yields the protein CASSLGGGPDTQYF.

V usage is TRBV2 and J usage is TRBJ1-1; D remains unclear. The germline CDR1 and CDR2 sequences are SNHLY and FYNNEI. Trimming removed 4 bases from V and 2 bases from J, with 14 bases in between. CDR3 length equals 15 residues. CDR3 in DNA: TGTGCCAGCAGTGTGGCAGGCCCACCTAACACTGAAGCTTTCTTT. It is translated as CASSVAGPPNTEAFF.

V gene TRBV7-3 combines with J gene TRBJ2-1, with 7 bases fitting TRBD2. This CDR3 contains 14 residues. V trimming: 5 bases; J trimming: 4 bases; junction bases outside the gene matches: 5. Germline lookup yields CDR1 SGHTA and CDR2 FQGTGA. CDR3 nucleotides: TGTGCCAGCAGCCCACGGGGGGATTACAATGAGCAGTTCTTC. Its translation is CASSPRGDYNEQFF.

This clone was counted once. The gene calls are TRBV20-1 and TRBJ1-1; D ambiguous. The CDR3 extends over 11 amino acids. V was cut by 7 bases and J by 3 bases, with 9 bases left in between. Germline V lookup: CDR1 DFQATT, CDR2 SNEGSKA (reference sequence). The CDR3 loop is CSGTQYTEAFF. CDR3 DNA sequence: TGCAGTGGAACGCAGTACACTGAAGCTTTCTTT.